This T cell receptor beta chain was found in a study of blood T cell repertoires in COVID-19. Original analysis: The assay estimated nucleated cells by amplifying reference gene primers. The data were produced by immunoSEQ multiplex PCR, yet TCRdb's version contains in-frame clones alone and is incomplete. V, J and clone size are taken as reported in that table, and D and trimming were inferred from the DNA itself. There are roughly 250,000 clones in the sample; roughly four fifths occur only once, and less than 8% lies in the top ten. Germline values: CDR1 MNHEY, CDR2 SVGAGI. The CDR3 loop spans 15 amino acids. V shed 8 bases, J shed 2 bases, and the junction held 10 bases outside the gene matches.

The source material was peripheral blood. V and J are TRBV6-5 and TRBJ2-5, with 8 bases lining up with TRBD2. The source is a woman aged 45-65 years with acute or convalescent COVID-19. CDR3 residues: CASFTGGGPQETQYF. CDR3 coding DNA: TGTGCCAGCTTCACGGGCGGGGGGCCTCAAGAGACCCAGTACTTC.